The sequence of this T cell receptor beta chain was determined in a study of CD8+ T cells in alopecia areata. About the research overall: Treatment of the treated patients consisted of oral tofacitinib, 5 to 10 mg twice daily. Affected scalp percentage determined the severity score of treated patients. Study findings and constraints: Many expanded lesional clones persisted during tofacitinib (in both scalp and blood).

Once RNA had been extracted, it was reverse transcribed into cDNA to act as the sequencing template. The data were produced by immunoSEQ multiplex PCR, yet TCRdb's version contains in-frame clones alone and is incomplete. The repertoire holds approximately 210,000 clones, roughly 60% seen once, with approximately 1% in the top ten. Documented treatment: oral pan-JAK inhibitor, 5-10 mg twice daily. Lesional scalp tissue (obtained by punch biopsy) and peripheral blood were collected from alopecia areata patients. With regard to this clone: Its antigen remains unidentified.

Germline V lookup: CDR1 SGHRS, CDR2 YFSETQ. V shed 3 bases and J 0 bases; nucleotides not matched to a gene: 5. This CDR3 has 15 residues. Source: CD4+ T cells sorted from blood, taken at week 24, from a patient treated with tofacitinib. The chain combines TRBV5-1 with TRBJ1-1; 7 bases align to TRBD1. The sequence derives from a human donor with alopecia areata. The CDR3 sequence: CASSSAGGVNTEAFF. The DNA of the CDR3 is TGCGCCAGCAGCTCCGCAGGGGGGGTGAACACTGAAGCTTTCTTT.